This paragraph reports one T cell receptor beta chain. The antigen remains unidentified. This sample was included in a study of shared clonotypes between healthy human individuals. Overall study: Researchers drew samples from two women and three men aged 18 to 49.

Caucasian adults living in Nashville, Tennessee, provided all samples. Study-level points and caveats: The expectation was that sequencing depth would affect clonotype sharing among donors. Of the naive CD4 clonotypes, about 5% were shared across several donors.

Measured with immunoSEQ multiplex PCR; TCRdb has only the in-frame clones, and not every one. The sample lists some 2.3 million clones; approximately 93% were seen once. The CDR3 length is 16 residues. V was clipped by 5 bases and J by 5 bases; unmatched bases: 6. Germline CDR1 and CDR2: SGHAT and FQNNGV. What was sequenced was naive CD4+ T cells from PBMCs. Subset denoted: CD45RA+ positively selected. The clonotype originates from a man aged 18 to 30 in good health. Some clones in this sample may be carry-over from other donors' samples. The chain uses TRBV11-2 and TRBJ2-3; 14 bases line up with TRBD2. CDR3 loop: CASSPGLAGAIDTQYF. CDR3 coding DNA: TGTGCCAGCAGCCCGGGACTAGCGGGAGCTATAGATACGCAGTATTTT.